The present T cell receptor (beta chain) was sequenced within a study of T-cell memory formation after mild COVID-19. Across the whole study: The TCR clusters were mostly specific to one donor.

From 5'RACE with constant-segment primers came TCR alpha and TCR beta cDNA libraries that carried sample barcodes and UMIs. A single record per CDR3 protein comes from TCRdb applying MiXCR to the 5' RACE reads. The sample yields some 290,000 distinct CDR3 sequences, 16% seen once. Comment on this clonotype: Its matching antigen is unknown.

General study findings and limits: Day 15 to 85 contracting clones showed balanced CD4/CD8; day 15 to 37 expanders favored CD4+.

This sequence originates from a man aged 18 to 29 who had mild COVID-19 (a few samples of this study predate the infection). Cell type and time point are not known. Sequences were obtained from PBMCs or a T cell subset sorted from them (not recorded which).

DNA of the CDR3: TGTGCCAGCAGCCCCGGACAGGGTTTCGTTGTTGTGTTCTTC. It specifies CASSPGQGFVVVFF. The V and J genes are TRBV7-9 and TRBJ2-1; TRBD1 matches at 8 bases. Germline lookup yields CDR1 SEHNR and CDR2 FQNEAQ (reference sequence). The CDR3 spans 14 residues. V lost 5 bases and J lost 15; bases outside the gene matches: 15.